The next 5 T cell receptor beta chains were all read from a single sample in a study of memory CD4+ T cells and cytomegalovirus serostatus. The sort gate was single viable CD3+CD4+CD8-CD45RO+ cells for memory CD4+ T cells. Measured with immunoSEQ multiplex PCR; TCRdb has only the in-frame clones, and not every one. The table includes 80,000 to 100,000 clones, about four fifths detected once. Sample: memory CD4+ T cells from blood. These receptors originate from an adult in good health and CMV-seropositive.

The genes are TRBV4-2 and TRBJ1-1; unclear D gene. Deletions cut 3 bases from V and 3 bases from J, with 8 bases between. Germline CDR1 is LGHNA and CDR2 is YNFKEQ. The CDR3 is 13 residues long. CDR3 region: CASSQARYTEAFF. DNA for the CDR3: TGTGCCAGCAGCCAGGCTCGGTACACTGAAGCTTTCTTT.

CDR3 DNA: TGTGCCAGCAGAGCGGGACAGTCCTACGAGCAGTACTTC. Protein: CASRAGQSYEQYF. The rearrangement links TRBV6-1 to TRBJ2-7, with D perhaps being TRBD1 or TRBD2 (7 bases each). Looked up from germline, CDR1 is MNHNS and CDR2 is SASEGT. There are 13 residues in the CDR3. V was clipped by 6 bases and J by 1 base, with 10 bases between them.

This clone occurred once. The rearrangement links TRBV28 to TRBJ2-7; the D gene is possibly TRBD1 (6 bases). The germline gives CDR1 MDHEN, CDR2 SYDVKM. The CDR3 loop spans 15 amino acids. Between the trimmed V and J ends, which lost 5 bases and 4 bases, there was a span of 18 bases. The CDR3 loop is CASSKRQAGKYEQYF. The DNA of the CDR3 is TGTGCCAGCAGTAAACGACAGGCGGGTAAATACGAGCAGTACTTC.

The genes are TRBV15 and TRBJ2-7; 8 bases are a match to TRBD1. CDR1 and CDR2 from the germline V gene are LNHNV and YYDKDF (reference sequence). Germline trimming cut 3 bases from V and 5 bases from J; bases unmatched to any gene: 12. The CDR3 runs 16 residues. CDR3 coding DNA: TGTGCCACCAGCAGGCCAAATTACAGGGGGTCCGACGAGCAGTACTTC. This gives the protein CATSRPNYRGSDEQYF.

The CDR3 protein is CASSRSPGTGLYF. CDR3 nucleotides: TGTGCCAGCTCCCGTAGCCCCGGGACAGGGTTATACTTC. The genes are TRBV18 and TRBJ2-4; 9 bases match TRBD1. After removal of 6 bases from V and 16 bases from J, the junction contained 13 bases not matched to a gene. Germline CDR1 reads KGHSH; CDR2 reads LQKENI. CDR3 length: 13 amino acids.